This T cell receptor beta chain was obtained from a study of T cells after yellow fever vaccination. MiXCR was run by TCRdb on the 5' RACE reads, yielding one entry per CDR3 protein. The table has about 130,000 distinct CDR3 sequences, about 8.4% seen once; the top ten hold approximately 37%. This clonotype occurred a few times. The germline V gene encodes CDR1 SQVTM and CDR2 ANQGSEA. The length of the CDR3 is 14 residues. The J segment lost 4 bases and the V segment lost 3 bases, leaving 7 bases of the junction unmatched. The chain recombines TRBV29-1 with TRBJ1-2, with 8 bases lining up with TRBD1. This TCR derives from a man aged 18 to 29 who received the YFV17D yellow fever vaccine. Sequenced here: CD8+ T cells sorted from PBMCs, sampled on the day of the yellow fever booster vaccination. The CDR3 loop is CSVDPSDRVYGYTF. Written as DNA, the CDR3 is TGCAGCGTTGATCCCTCGGACAGGGTCTATGGCTACACCTTC. The full variable domain, rest sourced from reference TRBV29-1 and TRBJ1-2, is SAVISQKPSRDICQRGTSLTIQCQVDSQVTMMFWYRQQPGQSLTLIATANQGSEATYESGFVIDKFPISRPNLTFSTLTVSNMSPEDSSIYLCSVDPSDRVYGYTFGSGTRLTVV.